Each of the 23 T cell receptor beta chains below was sequenced from the same sample in a study of blood T cell repertoires in COVID-19. Clones were sequenced by immunoSEQ multiplex PCR, and TCRdb holds only the in-frame ones, with some missing. This sample has roughly 110,000 clones, with about three quarters found just once. The sample comprised peripheral blood. Receptors originate from a man in his sixties or seventies with acute or convalescent COVID-19.

This chain uses TRBV9 with TRBJ1-2, with D perhaps matching TRBD1 (6 bases). V lost 0 bases, J lost 5 bases, and 14 bases lay in between. Germline V gene data show CDR1 as SGDLS and CDR2 as YYNGEE. CDR3 length equals 15 residues. The CDR3 here is CASSVEEQGPYGYTF. The CDR3 region has the DNA TGTGCCAGCAGCGTAGAGGAACAGGGACCATATGGCTACACCTTC.

This clone occurred once. The J gene is TRBJ1-2, the V gene TRBV15; tentative D call: TRBD1 (5 bases). V lost 0 bases and J lost 6, with 11 bases in between. The length of the CDR3 is 14 residues. Germline V lookup: CDR1 LNHNV, CDR2 YYDKDF (reference sequence). The DNA of the CDR3 is TGTGCCACCAGCAGAGATCGGGGGTTTGATGGCTACACCTTC. It specifies CATSRDRGFDGYTF.

The chain has TRBV5-1 and TRBJ1-2, with TRBD1 matching over 9 bases. The J segment lost 7 bases and the V segment lost 4 bases, leaving 8 bases of the junction unmatched. The length of the CDR3 is 14 residues. The germline CDR1 and CDR2 sequences are SGHRS and YFSETQ. The CDR3 DNA is TGCGCCAGCAGCCGAGGGGAACAGGGGGCTGGCTACACCTTC. This gives the protein CASSRGEQGAGYTF.

The chain employs TRBV5-1 and TRBJ2-1; D is perhaps TRBD2 (5 bases). The CDR3 totals 14 residues. Between the trimmed V and J ends, which lost 0 bases and 6 bases, there was a span of 10 bases. CDR1 and CDR2 from the germline V gene are SGHRS and YFSETQ. CDR3 in amino acids: CASSLAIAFNEQFF. The CDR3 coding sequence is TGCGCCAGCAGCTTGGCGATAGCGTTCAATGAGCAGTTCTTC.

The rearrangement links TRBV13 to TRBJ2-1, with TRBD2 matching over 7 bases. V lost 6 bases, J lost 3 bases, and 11 bases stayed unmatched. CDR3 length: 16 residues. Germline V gives CDR1 PRHDT, CDR2 FYEKMQ (reference sequence). The CDR3 protein is CASRQSTSPIYNEQFF. DNA for the CDR3: TGTGCCAGCAGGCAGTCGACTAGCCCCATCTACAATGAGCAGTTCTTC.

The chain combines TRBV6-5 with TRBJ2-3; D possibly corresponds to TRBD2 (6 bases). In germline, CDR1 is MNHEY, CDR2 SVGAGI. The CDR3 totals 11 residues. V gave up 6 bases and J gave up 6 bases, with 7 bases separating them. This CDR3 reads CASRRGDTQYF. CDR3 bases: TGTGCCAGCAGACGGGGGGATACGCAGTATTTT.

The chain is built from TRBV2 and TRBJ2-1, with D unclear. Germline CDR1 and CDR2: SNHLY and FYNNEI. This CDR3 contains 15 residues. V lost 1 base and J 0 bases, leaving 7 bases between the germline ends. Written as DNA, the CDR3 is TGTGCCAGCAGTGAAGGACTGATCTCCTACAATGAGCAGTTCTTC. It is translated as CASSEGLISYNEQFF.

This clone was seen just once. The chain joins TRBV9 to TRBJ1-1; D is perhaps TRBD1 (6 bases). V lost 3 bases and J lost 5, with 17 bases in between. Germline-derived CDR1 and CDR2 are SGDLS and YYNGEE. The CDR3 has 15 residues. The CDR3 spells CASSAIQQGVTEAFF. CDR3 bases: TGTGCCAGCAGCGCGATCCAACAGGGAGTGACTGAAGCTTTCTTT.

The chain links TRBV29-1 to TRBJ2-7; D is uncertain. This CDR3 is built from 12 residues. V lost 6 bases to trimming and J lost 0 bases, with 9 bases between them. Germline-derived CDR1 and CDR2 are SQVTM and ANQGSEA. The CDR3 protein is CSVRDNSYEQYF. The CDR3 DNA reads as TGCAGCGTCCGTGACAACTCCTACGAGCAGTACTTC.

The chain carries TRBV7-9 and TRBJ2-7; D is perhaps TRBD1 (6 bases). CDR3 size: 17 residues. V shed 0 bases and J shed 0 bases, with 15 bases lying between them. The germline V gene has CDR1 SEHNR and CDR2 FQNEAQ (reference sequence). This chain's CDR3 is CASSLAQGVISSYEQYF. In DNA form, the CDR3 reads TGTGCCAGCAGCTTAGCACAGGGTGTCATCAGCTCCTACGAGCAGTACTTC.

This clone has only one observation. The V gene is TRBV18, the J gene TRBJ1-4, with 7 nucleotides matching TRBD1. The CDR3 runs to 16 residues. In germline, CDR1 is KGHSH, CDR2 LQKENI. V lost 5 bases and J lost 3; bases outside the gene matches: 9. CDR3 loop: CASSSLSGTANEKLFF. The CDR3 bases are TGTGCCAGCTCATCCCTCTCCGGGACAGCTAATGAAAAACTGTTTTTT.

This rearrangement joins TRBV7-2 to TRBJ2-7; no reliable D call. The CDR3 length is 13 residues. V lost 3 bases and J lost 1, with 7 bases in between. Per germline, CDR1 SGHTA and CDR2 FQGNSA. CDR3 in amino acids: CASSFFRSYEQYF. The DNA for the CDR3 is TGTGCCAGCAGCTTCTTCAGATCCTACGAGCAGTACTTC. Together with reference TRBV7-2 and TRBJ2-7, the CDR3 gives the full variable domain: GAGVSQSPSNKVTEKGKDVELRCDPISGHTALYWYRQSLGQGLEFLIYFQGNSAPDKSGLPSDRFSAERTGGSVSTLTIQRTQQEDSAVYLCASSFFRSYEQYFGPGTRLTVT.

The chain links TRBV14 to TRBJ1-2; no clear D. The V gene's germline CDR1 is SGHDN and CDR2 FVKESK. V was pared by 0 bases and J by 1 base, with 6 bases between. The CDR3 totals 14 residues. The CDR3 region is CASSQESVNYGYTF. The CDR3 nucleotides are TGTGCCAGCAGCCAAGAGTCGGTTAACTATGGCTACACCTTC.

The rearrangement uses TRBV3-1 (or the pseudogene TRBV3-2) and TRBJ2-1, with 15 nucleotides matching TRBD2. Trimming took 5 bases from V and 9 from J; bases not matched to a gene: 5. The germline V gene encodes CDR1 LGHDT and CDR2 YNNKEL (reference sequence). The CDR3 is 15 amino acids. The DNA of the CDR3 is TGTGCCAGCAGCTTTGGGACTAGCGGGGGGTCTGAGCAGTTCTTC. It translates to CASSFGTSGGSEQFF.

The table lists this clone with a few counts. The DNA of the CDR3 is TGTGCCAGTGATGGTCGGCAGGGAAGCACCGGGGAGCTGTTTTTT. It translates to CASDGRQGSTGELFF. The gene calls are TRBV19 and TRBJ2-2; weak D call: TRBD1 (5 bases). CDR3 length: 15 amino acids. V shed 8 bases and J shed 4 bases, with 17 bases lying between them. CDR1 is LNHDA, CDR2 SQIVND, per germline (reference sequence).

The chain is built from TRBV18 and TRBJ1-1, with D possibly being TRBD1 (6 bases). The V gene lost 2 bases and the J gene lost 5 bases, with 9 bases spanning the gap. The CDR3 sequence is 13 residues long. CDR1 KGHSH and CDR2 LQKENI come from the germline V gene. The CDR3 loop is CASSPNRVTEAFF. CDR3 DNA sequence: TGTGCCAGCTCACCAAACAGGGTTACTGAAGCTTTCTTT. The full variable domain, completed using reference TRBV18 and TRBJ1-1, is NAGVMQNPRHLVRRRGQEARLRCSPMKGHSHVYWYRQLPEEGLKFMVYLQKENIIDESGMPKERFSAEFPKEGPSILRIQQVVRGDSAAYFCASSPNRVTEAFFGQGTRLTVV.

The chain combines TRBV14 with TRBJ1-6; weak D call: TRBD1 (5 bases). Trimming removed 3 bases from V and 7 bases from J, with 10 bases in between. This CDR3 is 14 amino acids long. The germline V gene has CDR1 SGHDN and CDR2 FVKESK. DNA of the CDR3: TGTGCCAGCAGCCAGCACAGGAAGAATTCACCCCTCCACTTT. This codes for CASSQHRKNSPLHF.

The V gene is TRBV5-3, the J gene TRBJ1-6; 7 nucleotides line up with TRBD1. TRBV5-3 is annotated as an ORF whose role is uncertain. V shed 2 bases and J 9 bases; nucleotides not matched to a gene: 5. The CDR3 runs 14 residues. CDR3 nucleotide sequence: TGTGCCAGAAGCTTAGGGGGCTCGGGTTCACCCCTCCACTTT. Translated, it gives CARSLGGSGSPLHF.

The V call is TRBV5-1, the J call TRBJ2-5, with TRBD1 matching over 7 bases. CDR3 length: 14 residues. Germline loops: CDR1 SGHRS, CDR2 YFSETQ. Trimming took 4 bases from V and 3 from J; bases not matched to a gene: 6. The CDR3 DNA reads TGCGCCAGCAGCCGCCTTGGACAGGAAGAGACCCAGTACTTC. Amino acid sequence: CASSRLGQEETQYF.

The rearrangement joins TRBV19 to TRBJ1-5, with D uncertain. Per the germline V gene, CDR1 is LNHDA and CDR2 is SQIVND (reference sequence). This CDR3 region has 13 residues. V lost 2 bases and J lost 7, with 9 bases in between. This chain's CDR3 is CASSIQVRQPQHF. The CDR3 nucleotides read TGTGCCAGTAGTATACAGGTTCGACAGCCCCAGCATTTT.

The genes are TRBV2 and TRBJ1-5, with 11 bases identical to TRBD1. In germline, CDR1 is SNHLY, CDR2 FYNNEI. The CDR3 totals 15 residues. Trimming at V came to 6 bases and at J to 2 bases, leaving 3 bases not matched to a gene. CDR3 in amino acids: CASRRDRGGNQPQHF. CDR3 DNA: TGTGCCAGCAGGCGGGACAGGGGGGGCAATCAGCCCCAGCATTTT.

The rearrangement joins TRBV27 to TRBJ1-5; the D is unclear. The CDR3 runs 8 residues. Germline V gives CDR1 MNHEY, CDR2 SMNVEV (reference sequence). V lost 8 bases, J lost 9 bases, and 2 bases lay in between. This chain's CDR3 is CASRPQHF. The CDR3 coding sequence is TGTGCCAGCCGGCCCCAGCATTTT.

This sequence joins TRBV18 and TRBJ1-4; D perhaps matches TRBD1 (5 bases). Germline values: CDR1 KGHSH, CDR2 LQKENI. V lost 3 bases, J lost 4 bases, and 18 bases lay in between. This CDR3 is 17 amino acids long. The CDR3 loop reads CASSPSTEFVVNEKLFF. CDR3 in DNA: TGTGCCAGCTCACCGTCGACAGAGTTCGTCGTTAATGAAAAACTGTTTTTT.